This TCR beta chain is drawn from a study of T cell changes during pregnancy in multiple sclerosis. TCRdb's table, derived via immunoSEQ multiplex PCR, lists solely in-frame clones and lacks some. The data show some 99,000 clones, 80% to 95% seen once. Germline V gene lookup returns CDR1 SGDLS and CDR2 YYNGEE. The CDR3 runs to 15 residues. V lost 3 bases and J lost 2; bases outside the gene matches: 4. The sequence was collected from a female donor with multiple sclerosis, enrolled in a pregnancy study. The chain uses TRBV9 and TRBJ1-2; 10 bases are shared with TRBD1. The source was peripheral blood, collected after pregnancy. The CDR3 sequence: CASSARQGANYGYTF. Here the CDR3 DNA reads TGTGCCAGCAGCGCAAGACAGGGGGCAAACTATGGCTACACCTTC.